This T cell receptor (beta chain) is drawn from a study of Ad26.COV2.S vaccination and SARS-CoV-2 variants. On the study more broadly: Ad26.COV2.S was injected intramuscularly once or twice, 56 days apart.

The V gene's germline CDR1 is SGHDT and CDR2 YYEEEE. Trimming took 1 base from V and 2 from J, leaving 15 bases between them. This CDR3 comprises 16 residues. Study conclusions and caveats: For non-spike TCRs, breadth in vaccine recipients resembled that in placebo recipients.

Treatment indicated: 19 received Ad26.COV2.S at low or high dose, single or two shots; about 5 received placebo; per-sample allocation not given. Sampling was performed 63 days after the first vaccine or placebo injection. Concerning this clone itself: Its antigen is not known.

TCRdb keeps only in-frame clones here, not all; method: immunoSEQ multiplex PCR. The sample yields approximately 420,000 clones, roughly nine tenths seen once. Sequenced here: peripheral blood, sampled in a trial of Ad26.COV2.S vaccine versus placebo. This clonotype was sampled from a person between 18 and 65 years old who received the Ad26.COV2.S COVID-19 vaccine or a placebo. This chain connects TRBV5-6 to TRBJ1-2, with TRBD1 as a possible D gene (5 bases). CDR3 loop: CASSLPGQGTNYGYTF. DNA of the CDR3: TGTGCCAGCAGCTTGCCGGGGCAGGGTACAAACTATGGCTACACCTTC.